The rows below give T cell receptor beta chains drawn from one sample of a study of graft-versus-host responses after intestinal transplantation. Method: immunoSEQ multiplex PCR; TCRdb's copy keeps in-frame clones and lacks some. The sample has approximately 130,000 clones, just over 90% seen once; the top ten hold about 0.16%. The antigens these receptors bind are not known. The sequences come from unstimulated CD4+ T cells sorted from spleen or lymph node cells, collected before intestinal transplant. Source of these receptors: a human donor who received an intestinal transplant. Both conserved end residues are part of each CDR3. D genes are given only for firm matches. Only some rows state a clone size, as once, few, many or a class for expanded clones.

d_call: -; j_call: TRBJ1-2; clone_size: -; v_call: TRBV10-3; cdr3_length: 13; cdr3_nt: TGTGCCATCAGGCGAGTCCTCGTCGATGGCTACACCTTC; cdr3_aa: CAIRRVLVDGYTF
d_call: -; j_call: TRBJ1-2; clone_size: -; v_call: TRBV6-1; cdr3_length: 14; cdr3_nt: TGTGCCAGCATATCATGGGGGGCTTTCTATGGCTACACCTTC; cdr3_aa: CASISWGAFYGYTF
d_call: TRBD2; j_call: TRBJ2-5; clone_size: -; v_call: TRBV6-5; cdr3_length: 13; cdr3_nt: TGTGCCAGCAGGCCGGGACTAGAAGAGACCCAGTACTTC; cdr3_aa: CASRPGLEETQYF
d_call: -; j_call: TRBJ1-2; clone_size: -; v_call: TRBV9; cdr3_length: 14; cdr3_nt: TGTGCCAGCAGCGTAGGAGGCAGGGGTGCTGGCTACACCTTC; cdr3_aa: CASSVGGRGAGYTF
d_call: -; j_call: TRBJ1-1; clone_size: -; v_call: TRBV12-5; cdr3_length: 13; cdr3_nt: TGTGCTAGTGGTTTGCCTCCCCACGTTGAAGCTTTCTTT; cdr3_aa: CASGLPPHVEAFF
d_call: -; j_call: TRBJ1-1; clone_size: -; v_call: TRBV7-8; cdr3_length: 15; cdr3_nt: TGTGCCAGCAGCTTAGAATACTGGGGGAACACTGAAGCTTTCTTT; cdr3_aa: CASSLEYWGNTEAFF
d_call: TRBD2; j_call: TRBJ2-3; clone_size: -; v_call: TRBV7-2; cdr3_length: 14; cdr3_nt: TGTGCCAGCTTATCCGGGGGGTCGGTGGTAACGCAGTATTTT; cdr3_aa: CASLSGGSVVTQYF
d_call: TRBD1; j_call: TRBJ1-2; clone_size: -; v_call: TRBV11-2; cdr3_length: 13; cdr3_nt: TGTGCCAGCAGCCGGGACAGGGTGAGGGGCTACACCTTC; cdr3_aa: CASSRDRVRGYTF
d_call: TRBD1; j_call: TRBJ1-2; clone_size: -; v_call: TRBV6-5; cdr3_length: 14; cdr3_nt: TGTGCCAGCAGGACGTCCGGGACAGGCTATGGCTACACCTTC; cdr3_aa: CASRTSGTGYGYTF
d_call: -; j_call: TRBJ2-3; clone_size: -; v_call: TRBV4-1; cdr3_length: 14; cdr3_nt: TGCGCCAGCAGCCAAGGGACCACCAGAGATACGCAGTATTTT; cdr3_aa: CASSQGTTRDTQYF
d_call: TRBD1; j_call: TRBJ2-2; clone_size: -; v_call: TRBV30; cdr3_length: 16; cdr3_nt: TGTGCCCGCATGGATCTCTACAGGGGTAACACCGGGGAGCTGTTTTTT; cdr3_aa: CARMDLYRGNTGELFF
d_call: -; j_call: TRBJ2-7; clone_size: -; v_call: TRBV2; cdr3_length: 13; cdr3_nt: TGTGCCAGCGGGGCAGGGAGGATTTTGGAGCAGTACTTC; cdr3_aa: CASGAGRILEQYF
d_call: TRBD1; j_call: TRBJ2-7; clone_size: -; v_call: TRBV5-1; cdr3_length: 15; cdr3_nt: TGCGCCAGCAGCTTTAGACAGGGTATTCCCTACGAGCAGTACTTC; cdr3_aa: CASSFRQGIPYEQYF
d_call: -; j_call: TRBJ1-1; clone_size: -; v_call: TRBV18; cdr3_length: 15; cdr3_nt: TGTGCCAGCTCACCCCGAGGAGTCTCAAACACTGAAGCTTTCTTT; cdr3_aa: CASSPRGVSNTEAFF
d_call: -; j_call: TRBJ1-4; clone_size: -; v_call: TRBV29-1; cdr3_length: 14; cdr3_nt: TGCAGCGTTGCCGGGACTTACACTAATGAAAAACTGTTTTTT; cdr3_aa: CSVAGTYTNEKLFF
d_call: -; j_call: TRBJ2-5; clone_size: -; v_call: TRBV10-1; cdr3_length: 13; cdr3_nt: TGCGCCAGCAGTGAGAGCTTAGCTGGGACCCAGTACTTC; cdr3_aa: CASSESLAGTQYF
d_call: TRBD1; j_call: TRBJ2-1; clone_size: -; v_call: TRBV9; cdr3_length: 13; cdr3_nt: TGTGCCAGCAGCTTACAGGGGGCCGATGAGCAGTTCTTC; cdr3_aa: CASSLQGADEQFF
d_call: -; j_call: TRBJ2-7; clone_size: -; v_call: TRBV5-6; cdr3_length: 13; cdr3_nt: TGTGCCAGCAGCTTGGGACGCTCCTACGAGCAGTACTTC; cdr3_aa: CASSLGRSYEQYF
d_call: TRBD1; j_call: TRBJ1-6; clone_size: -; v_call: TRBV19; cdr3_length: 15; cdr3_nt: TGTGCCAGTAGTCCTACGACAGGGGGTAATTCACCCCTCCACTTT; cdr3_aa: CASSPTTGGNSPLHF
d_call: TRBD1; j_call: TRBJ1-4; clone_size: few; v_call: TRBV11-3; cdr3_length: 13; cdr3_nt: TGTGCCAGCAGAGACAGGGCTAATGAAAAACTGTTTTTT; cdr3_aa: CASRDRANEKLFF
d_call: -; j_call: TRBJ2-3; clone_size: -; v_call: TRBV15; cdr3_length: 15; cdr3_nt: TGTGCCACCAGCAAGGAGTATACGGGCACAGATACGCAGTATTTT; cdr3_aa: CATSKEYTGTDTQYF
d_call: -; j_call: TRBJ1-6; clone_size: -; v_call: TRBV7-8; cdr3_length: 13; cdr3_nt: TGTGCCAGCAGCTTAGTCACGAGCTCACCCCTCCACTTT; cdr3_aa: CASSLVTSSPLHF
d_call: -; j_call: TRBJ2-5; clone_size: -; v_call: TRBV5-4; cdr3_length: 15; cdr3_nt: TGTGCCAGCAGCCTCCGGGTGGGGGGCCAAGAGACCCAGTACTTC; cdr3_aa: CASSLRVGGQETQYF
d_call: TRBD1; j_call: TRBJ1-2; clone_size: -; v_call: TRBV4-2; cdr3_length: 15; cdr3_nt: TGTGCCAGCAGCCAAGTCCGGGACAGGGCCTATGGCTACACCTTC; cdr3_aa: CASSQVRDRAYGYTF
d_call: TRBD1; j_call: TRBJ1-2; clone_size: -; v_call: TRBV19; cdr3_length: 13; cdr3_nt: TGTGCCAGTAGTCTGGACAGGGTGGGTGGCTACACCTTC; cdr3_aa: CASSLDRVGGYTF
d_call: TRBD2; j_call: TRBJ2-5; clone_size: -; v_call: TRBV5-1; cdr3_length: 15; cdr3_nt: TGCGCCAGCAGCTTGCCCGGGGGGGCGCGGGAGACCCAGTACTTC; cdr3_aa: CASSLPGGARETQYF
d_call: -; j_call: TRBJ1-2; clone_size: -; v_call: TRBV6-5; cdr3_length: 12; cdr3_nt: TGTGCCAGCAGTGAATTTCTCCTGGGCTACACCTTC; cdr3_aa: CASSEFLLGYTF
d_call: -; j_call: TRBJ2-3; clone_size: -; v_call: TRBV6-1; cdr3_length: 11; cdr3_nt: TGTGCCAGCATTAGACGAGATACGCAGTATTTT; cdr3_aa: CASIRRDTQYF
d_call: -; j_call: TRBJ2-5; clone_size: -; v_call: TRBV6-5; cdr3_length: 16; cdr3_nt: TGTGCCAGCAGTTACTACGATCTGGGGCAGGGGGAGACCCAGTACTTC; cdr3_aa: CASSYYDLGQGETQYF
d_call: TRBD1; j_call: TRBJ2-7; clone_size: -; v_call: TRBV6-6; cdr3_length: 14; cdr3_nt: TGTGCCAGCAGGCAGGGACAGGGGGCATACGAGCAGTACTTC; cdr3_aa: CASRQGQGAYEQYF
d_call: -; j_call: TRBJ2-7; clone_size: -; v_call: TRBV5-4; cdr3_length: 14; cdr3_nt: TGTGCCAGCAGCCCGGGACAACGGTCCTACGAGCAGTACTTC; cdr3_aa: CASSPGQRSYEQYF
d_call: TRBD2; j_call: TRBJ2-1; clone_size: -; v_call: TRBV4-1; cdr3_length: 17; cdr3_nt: TGCGCCAGCAGCCAAGAGGGCGGGGGGGCGCTTGTCACTGAGCAGTTCTTC; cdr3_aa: CASSQEGGGALVTEQFF
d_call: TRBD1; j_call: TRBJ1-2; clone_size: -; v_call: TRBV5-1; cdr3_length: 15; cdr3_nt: TGCGCCAGCAGCGTAGGACAGGGATTAGTCTATGGCTACACCTTC; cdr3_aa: CASSVGQGLVYGYTF
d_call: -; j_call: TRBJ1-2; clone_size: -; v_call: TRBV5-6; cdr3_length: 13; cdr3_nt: TGTGCCAGCAGCTCCGGGGCTAACTATGGCTACACCTTC; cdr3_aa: CASSSGANYGYTF
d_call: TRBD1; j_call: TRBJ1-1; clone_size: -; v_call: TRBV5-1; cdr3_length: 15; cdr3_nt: TGCGCCAGCAGCTCAGGGGGGGGACAGGACGGCGCGCGCTTCTTT; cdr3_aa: CASSSGGGQDGARFF
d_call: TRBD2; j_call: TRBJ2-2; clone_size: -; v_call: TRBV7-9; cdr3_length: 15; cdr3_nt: TGTGCCAGCAGCAGACTAGCGGGAAACACCGGGGAGCTGTTTTTT; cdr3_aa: CASSRLAGNTGELFF
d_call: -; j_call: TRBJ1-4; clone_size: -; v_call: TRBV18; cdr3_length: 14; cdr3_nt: TGTGCCAGCTCACCCGGCATCCTTGACGAAAAACTGTTTTTT; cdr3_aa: CASSPGILDEKLFF
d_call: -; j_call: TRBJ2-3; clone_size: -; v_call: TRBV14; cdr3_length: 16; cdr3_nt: TGTGCCAGCAGCCAAGCTCCCTCCGTGGGACCTTATACGCAGTATTTT; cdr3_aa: CASSQAPSVGPYTQYF
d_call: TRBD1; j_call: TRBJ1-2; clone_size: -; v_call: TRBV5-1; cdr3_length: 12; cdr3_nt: TGCGCCAGCAGCTGGGACAGGCGTGGCTACACCTTC; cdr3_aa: CASSWDRRGYTF
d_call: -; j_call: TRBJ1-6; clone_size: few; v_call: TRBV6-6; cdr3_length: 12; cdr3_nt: TGTGCCAGCAGTTACGATGGAGCCCTTACCCACTTT; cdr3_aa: CASSYDGALTHF
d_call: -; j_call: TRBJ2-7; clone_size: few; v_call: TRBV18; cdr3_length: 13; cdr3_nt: TGTGCCAGCTCGCGGGACTCCCTCTACGAGCAGTACTTC; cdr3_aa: CASSRDSLYEQYF
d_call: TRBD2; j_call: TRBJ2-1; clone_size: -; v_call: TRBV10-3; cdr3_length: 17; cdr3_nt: TGTGCCATCAGTGAGGCCACCGTAGCGGGGGGATACAATGAGCAGTTCTTC; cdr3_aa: CAISEATVAGGYNEQFF
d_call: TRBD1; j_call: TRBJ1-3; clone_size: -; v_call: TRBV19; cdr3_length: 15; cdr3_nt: TGTGCCAGTAGTATCACAGGGGCCTCTGGAAACACCATATATTTT; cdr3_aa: CASSITGASGNTIYF
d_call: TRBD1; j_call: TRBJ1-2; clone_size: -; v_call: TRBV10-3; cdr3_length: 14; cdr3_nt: TGTGCCATCAGTCTCACAGGGGGCGAACGCGGCTACACCTTC; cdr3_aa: CAISLTGGERGYTF
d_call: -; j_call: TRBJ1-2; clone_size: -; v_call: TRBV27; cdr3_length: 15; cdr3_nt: TGTGCCAGCAGCTCTATTCGGGGGCCTAACTATGGCTACACCTTC; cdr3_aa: CASSSIRGPNYGYTF
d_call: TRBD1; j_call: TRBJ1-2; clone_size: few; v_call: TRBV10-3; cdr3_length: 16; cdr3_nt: TGTGCCATCAGTGAGTCGAACACAGGGGTCAACTATGGCTACACCTTC; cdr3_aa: CAISESNTGVNYGYTF
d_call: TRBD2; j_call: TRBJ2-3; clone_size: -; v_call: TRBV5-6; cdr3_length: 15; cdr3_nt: TGTGCCAGCAGCTTGCCCCTGGGGGGGTGGGATACGCAGTATTTT; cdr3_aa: CASSLPLGGWDTQYF
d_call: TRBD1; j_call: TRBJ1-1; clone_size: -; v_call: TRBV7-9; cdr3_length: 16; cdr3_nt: TGTGCCAGCAGCTTTGTCAGGGGGCGAAGGGGTACTGAAGCTTTCTTT; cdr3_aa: CASSFVRGRRGTEAFF
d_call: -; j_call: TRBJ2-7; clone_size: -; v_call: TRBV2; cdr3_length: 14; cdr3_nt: TGTGCCAGTAGCAGGCAGAGGACGGCATACGAGCAGTACTTC; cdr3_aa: CASSRQRTAYEQYF